The source of this T cell receptor (beta chain) is a study of graft-versus-host responses after intestinal transplantation. For the study at large: Tacrolimus plus steroids were given to all recipients for about three years, preceded by anti-thymocyte globulin induction. General observations from the study: Recipient-marrow GvH clones were detected, some having first appeared in ileum or blood.

Sequencing used immunoSEQ multiplex PCR; TCRdb keeps in-frame clones, though not all of them. The sample contains some 90,000 clones, 85% to 95% of which appear only once. The count of this clone is one. The target antigen is unknown. The sample in question was unstimulated CD8+ T cells sorted from spleen or lymph node cells, obtained before transplant. The receptor's source is a human donor who was the organ donor for an intestinal transplant.

The CDR3 here is CASSQDLAGGLREQFF. The CDR3 region has the DNA TGTGCCAGCAGCCAAGACCTAGCGGGGGGGCTTCGTGAGCAGTTCTTC. V and J are TRBV4-2 and TRBJ2-1; 12 nucleotides agree with TRBD2. There are 16 residues in the CDR3. J lost 9 bases, V lost 0 bases, and 6 bases had no gene match. Germline CDR1 reads LGHNA; CDR2 reads YNFKEQ.